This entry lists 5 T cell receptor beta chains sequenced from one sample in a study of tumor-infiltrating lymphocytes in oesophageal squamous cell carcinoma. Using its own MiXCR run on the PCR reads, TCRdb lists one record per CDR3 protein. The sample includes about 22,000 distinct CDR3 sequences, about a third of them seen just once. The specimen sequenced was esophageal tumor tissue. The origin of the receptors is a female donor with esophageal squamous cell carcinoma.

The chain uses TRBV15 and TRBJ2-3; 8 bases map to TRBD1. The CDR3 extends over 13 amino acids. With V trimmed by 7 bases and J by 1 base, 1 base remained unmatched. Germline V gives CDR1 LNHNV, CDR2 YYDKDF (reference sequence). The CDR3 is CATTDRGTDTQYF. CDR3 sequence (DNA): TGTGCCACCACGGACAGGGGCACAGATACGCAGTATTTT. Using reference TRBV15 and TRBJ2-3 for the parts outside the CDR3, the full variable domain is DAMVIQNPRYQVTQFGKPVTLSCSQTLNHNVMYWYQQKSSQAPKLLFHYYDKDFNNEADTPDNFQSRRPNTSFCFLDIRSPGLGDTAMYLCATTDRGTDTQYFGPGTRLTVL.

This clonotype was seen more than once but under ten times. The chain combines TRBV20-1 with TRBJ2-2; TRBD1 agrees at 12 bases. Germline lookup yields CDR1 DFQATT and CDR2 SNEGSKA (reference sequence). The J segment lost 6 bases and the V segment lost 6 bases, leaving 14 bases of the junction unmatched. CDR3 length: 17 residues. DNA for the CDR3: TGCAGTGCCCACCTTCCACCGGGACAGGGGGCCCCCGGGGAGCTGTTTTTT. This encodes CSAHLPPGQGAPGELFF.

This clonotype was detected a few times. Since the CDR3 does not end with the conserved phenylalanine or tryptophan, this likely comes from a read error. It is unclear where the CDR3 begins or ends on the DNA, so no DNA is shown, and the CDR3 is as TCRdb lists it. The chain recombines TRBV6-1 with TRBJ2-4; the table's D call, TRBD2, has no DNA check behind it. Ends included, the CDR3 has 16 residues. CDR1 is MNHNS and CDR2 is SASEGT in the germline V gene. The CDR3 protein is CASSEALGPHEQYFGP.

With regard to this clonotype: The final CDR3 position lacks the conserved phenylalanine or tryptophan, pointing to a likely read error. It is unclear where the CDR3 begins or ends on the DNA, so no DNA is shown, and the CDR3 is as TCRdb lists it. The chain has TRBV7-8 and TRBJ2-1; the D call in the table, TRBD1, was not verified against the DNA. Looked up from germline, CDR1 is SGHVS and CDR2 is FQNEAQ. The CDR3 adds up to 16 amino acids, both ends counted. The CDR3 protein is CASSRSRVRDEQYFGA.

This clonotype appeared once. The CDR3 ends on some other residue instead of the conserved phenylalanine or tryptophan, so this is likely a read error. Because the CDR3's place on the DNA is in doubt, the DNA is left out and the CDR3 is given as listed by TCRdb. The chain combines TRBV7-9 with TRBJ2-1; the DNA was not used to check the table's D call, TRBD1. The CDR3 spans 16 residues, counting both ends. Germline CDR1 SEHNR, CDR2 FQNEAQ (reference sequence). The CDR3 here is CASSLPTGSSPLHFGN.